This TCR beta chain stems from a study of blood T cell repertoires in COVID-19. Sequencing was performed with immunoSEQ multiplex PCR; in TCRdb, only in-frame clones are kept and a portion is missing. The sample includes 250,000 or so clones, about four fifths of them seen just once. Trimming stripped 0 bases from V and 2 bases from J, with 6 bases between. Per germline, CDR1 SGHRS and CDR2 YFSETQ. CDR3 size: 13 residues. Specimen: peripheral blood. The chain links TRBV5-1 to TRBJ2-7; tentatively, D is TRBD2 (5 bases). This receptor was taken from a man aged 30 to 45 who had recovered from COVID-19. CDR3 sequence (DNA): TGCGCCAGCAGCTTGGACGGGACCTACGAGCAGTACTTC. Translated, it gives CASSLDGTYEQYF.